This TCR beta chain was documented in a study of shared clonotypes between healthy human individuals. All participating donors were Caucasian adults from Nashville, Tennessee. CDR1 SEHNR and CDR2 FQNEAQ come from the germline V gene (reference sequence). This CDR3 comprises 14 residues. Trimming shortened V by 2 bases and J by 6 bases, and 10 bases separated the two germline ends. Study-level points and caveats: The study generally estimated greater richness for naive than memory subsets. Non-shared clonotypes had lower generation probabilities than clonotypes shared by all four sorted-subset donors. The naive CD4 repertoires of a few donors were compared, and approximately 4.7% of clonotypes were shared.

On this clone itself: Its antigen remains unknown.

Sequencing was performed with immunoSEQ multiplex PCR; in TCRdb, only in-frame clones are kept and a portion is missing. The data hold millions of clones, with approximately 94% observed a single time. The sample was naive CD4+ T cells sorted from blood. Specified subset: CD45RA+ positively selected. The V and J genes are TRBV7-9 and TRBJ1-4; possible D gene TRBD1, 5 bases. This receptor was obtained from a man between 18 and 29 years old in good health. The CDR3 loop reads CASSLSRADEKLFF. For the CDR3, the DNA is TGTGCCAGCAGCTTAAGCAGGGCGGATGAAAAACTGTTTTTT.